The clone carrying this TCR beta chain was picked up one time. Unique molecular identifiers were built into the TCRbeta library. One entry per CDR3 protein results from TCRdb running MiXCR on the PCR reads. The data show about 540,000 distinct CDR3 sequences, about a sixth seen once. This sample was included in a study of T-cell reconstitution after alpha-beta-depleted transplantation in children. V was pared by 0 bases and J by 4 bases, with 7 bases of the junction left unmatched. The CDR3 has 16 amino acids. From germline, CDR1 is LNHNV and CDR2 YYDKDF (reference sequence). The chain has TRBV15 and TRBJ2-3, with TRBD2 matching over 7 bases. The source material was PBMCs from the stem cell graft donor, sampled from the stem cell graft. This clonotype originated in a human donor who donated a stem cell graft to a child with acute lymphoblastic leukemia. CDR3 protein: CATSREPAGEADTQYF. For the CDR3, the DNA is TGTGCCACCAGCAGAGAGCCGGCGGGAGAGGCAGATACGCAGTATTTT.